This TCR beta chain was profiled in a study of T cell changes during pregnancy in multiple sclerosis. V shed 0 bases and J shed 11 bases, with 13 bases lying between them. Germline CDR1 and CDR2: MNHEY and SVGAGI. CDR3 size: 13 residues. Only in-frame clones appear in the TCRdb table, and some are missing; sequencing was by immunoSEQ multiplex PCR. The profile shows about 110,000 clones, 92% of them singletons. The sample was peripheral blood, taken in the third trimester of pregnancy. This TCR was sampled from a female donor in good health, enrolled as a control in a pregnancy study. The V call is TRBV6-5, the J call TRBJ1-1; D not resolved. The CDR3, as DNA: TGTGCCAGCAGTTACTCGAAACCAGGAGGGGCTTTCTTT. It is translated as CASSYSKPGGAFF.